This T cell receptor (beta chain) originates from a study of blood T cell repertoires in COVID-19. This CDR3 has 16 residues. V lost 4 bases, J lost 4 bases, and 8 bases stayed unmatched. Germline CDR1 reads SGHTA; CDR2 reads FQGTGA. Sequencing used immunoSEQ multiplex PCR; TCRdb keeps in-frame clones, though not all of them. The sample lists 300,000 to 350,000 clones, about 93% occurring once. The sequencing input was peripheral blood. The chain links TRBV7-3 to TRBJ2-2; TRBD2 aligns across 8 bases. This sequence was found in a woman aged 25 to 39 with COVID-19, enrolled during active disease. In DNA, the CDR3 is TGTGCCAGCAGCTCCAGCGGGAGTGGTCTCACCGGGGAGCTGTTTTTT. Protein product: CASSSSGSGLTGELFF.